The text below deals with one T cell receptor (beta chain). Per the original methods: Cell counts per sample came from amplifying reference gene primers. Method: immunoSEQ multiplex PCR; TCRdb's copy keeps in-frame clones and lacks some. The V and J calls and clone size come from that table; D and trimming were worked out from the DNA. Among approximately 110,000 clones, about 90% were seen once, and the ten largest hold 0.7% to 0.9%. V shed 8 bases and J 2 bases; nucleotides not matched to a gene: 5. The CDR3 totals 13 residues. This sample is drawn from a study of blood T cell repertoires in COVID-19. Across the study: COVID-19 samples, acute and convalescent, were from the United States, Italy and Spain. Nucleic acid was either cDNA or gDNA, and it came from T cells, B-cell-depleted T cells, or PBMCs.

The chain carries TRBV12-3 or TRBV12-4 and TRBJ1-2, with 7 nucleotides matching TRBD1. What was sequenced was peripheral blood. The receptor comes from a woman in her fifties or sixties with active or convalescent COVID-19. The CDR3 DNA reads TGTGCCAGCGGCCAGGGGGGAAACTATGGCTACACCTTC. Protein sequence: CASGQGGNYGYTF.